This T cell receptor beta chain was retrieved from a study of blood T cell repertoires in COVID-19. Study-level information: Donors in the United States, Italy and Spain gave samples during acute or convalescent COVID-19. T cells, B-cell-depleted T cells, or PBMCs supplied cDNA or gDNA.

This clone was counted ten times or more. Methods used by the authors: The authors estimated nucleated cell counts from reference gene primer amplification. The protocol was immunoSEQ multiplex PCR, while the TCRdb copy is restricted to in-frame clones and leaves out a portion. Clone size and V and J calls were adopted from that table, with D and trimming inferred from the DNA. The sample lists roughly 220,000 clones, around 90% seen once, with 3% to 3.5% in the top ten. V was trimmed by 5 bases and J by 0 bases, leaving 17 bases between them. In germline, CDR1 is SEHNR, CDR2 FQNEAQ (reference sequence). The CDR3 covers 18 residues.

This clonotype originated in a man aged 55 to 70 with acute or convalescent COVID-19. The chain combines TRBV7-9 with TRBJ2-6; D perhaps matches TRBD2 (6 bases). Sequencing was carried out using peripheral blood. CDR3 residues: CASSLWTGGNSGANVLTF. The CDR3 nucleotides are TGTGCCAGCAGCCTATGGACCGGGGGAAACTCTGGGGCCAACGTCCTGACTTTC.